A selection of T cell receptor beta chains follows, all from one sample in a study of T-cell memory formation after mild COVID-19. Using its own MiXCR run on the 5' RACE reads, TCRdb lists one record per CDR3 protein. The sample carries more than 80,000 distinct CDR3 sequences, approximately 13% recorded once. The sample was PBMCs or a T cell subset sorted from them (not recorded which). The receptor set was obtained from an adult woman who had mild COVID-19 (a few samples of this study predate the infection). Cell type and time point are not known. Each CDR3 is given with its conserved first and last residue. Each record gives: CDR3 DNA, CDR3 protein, J gene, CDR3 length, V gene, clone size, D gene. A D gene is named only where the DNA matches it firmly. Part of the rows lack a size; the others show once, few, many or a class for expanded clones.

TGTGCCAGCAGCTTGCGGCAGGTTAACTACGAGCAGTACTTC | CASSLRQVNYEQYF | TRBJ2-7 | 14 | TRBV5-6 | - | -
TGCGCCAGCCGCACCGGGGCAGGGCGCACAGATACGCAGTATTTT | CASRTGAGRTDTQYF | TRBJ2-3 | 15 | TRBV4-1 | - | -
TGTGCCAGCAGTTTATCATTTAGTCCCTCTGGGGCCAACGTCCTGACTTTC | CASSLSFSPSGANVLTF | TRBJ2-6 | 17 | TRBV27 | few | -
TGTGCCAGCAGCGGAGCGGTTGCCTACGAGCAGTACTTC | CASSGAVAYEQYF | TRBJ2-7 | 13 | TRBV3-1 | - | -
TGTGCCAGCAGGTACCGGACAGGGACTAGCACAGATACGCAGTATTTT | CASRYRTGTSTDTQYF | TRBJ2-3 | 16 | TRBV6-2/TRBV6-3 | - | TRBD1
TGTGCCAGCAGCGGACAGGGCACCTATGGCTACACCTTC | CASSGQGTYGYTF | TRBJ1-2 | 13 | TRBV27 | - | TRBD1
TGTGCCAGCAGCCAAGATCCCCCCGGGGGGGCCCATACCGGGGAGCTGTTTTTT | CASSQDPPGGAHTGELFF | TRBJ2-2 | 18 | TRBV3-1 | few | TRBD2
TGCAGTGCTAGACCCCGGTTGAACACTGAAGCTTTCTTT | CSARPRLNTEAFF | TRBJ1-1 | 13 | TRBV20-1 | few | -
TGTGCCAGCGGGTTCGGAGGACCGTACAATGAGCAGTTCTTC | CASGFGGPYNEQFF | TRBJ2-1 | 14 | TRBV6-2/TRBV6-3 | few | -
TGTGCCAGCAGCCAGTGGGACAGGGGCCAAGAGACCCAGTACTTC | CASSQWDRGQETQYF | TRBJ2-5 | 15 | TRBV7-8 | few | TRBD1
TGTGCCACCAGCCAAGCCTACGAGCAGTACTTC | CATSQAYEQYF | TRBJ2-7 | 11 | TRBV24-1 | - | -
TGTGCCACCCCTCGGTCCCCAGGGGACTACGAGCAGTACTTC | CATPRSPGDYEQYF | TRBJ2-7 | 14 | TRBV18 | many | -
TGTGCCAGCAGCCAGGACGCAGATACGCAGTATTTT | CASSQDADTQYF | TRBJ2-3 | 12 | TRBV6-5 | few | -
TGTGCCAGCAGTGGTTATAAGACGACGACTGAAGCTTTCTTT | CASSGYKTTTEAFF | TRBJ1-1 | 14 | TRBV6-1 | few | -
TGTGCCAGCAGCCCGGGCTACGGGAGACAGCCCCAGCATTTT | CASSPGYGRQPQHF | TRBJ1-5 | 14 | TRBV6-2/TRBV6-3 | few | -
TGTGCCAGCAGCCCTCAGGAGAACTATCCTAATACGCAGTATTTT | CASSPQENYPNTQYF | TRBJ2-3 | 15 | TRBV9 | - | -
TGTGCCAGCAGCCCTAGGGCCGGGGGCGGCTACAATGAGCAGTTCTTC | CASSPRAGGGYNEQFF | TRBJ2-1 | 16 | TRBV7-9 | few | -
TGTGCCAGCAGGGAACCCGGGACAGATTACAATGAGCAGTTCTTC | CASREPGTDYNEQFF | TRBJ2-1 | 15 | TRBV25-1 | - | TRBD1
TGTGCCAGCAGCGTAGGGGGTACAGCTCGAGCATACGAGCAGTACTTC | CASSVGGTARAYEQYF | TRBJ2-7 | 16 | TRBV9 | - | -
TGCGCCAGTGGGCAGCCGGGGGCCACCAACAATGAGCAGTTCTTC | CASGQPGATNNEQFF | TRBJ2-1 | 15 | TRBV5-1 | few | -
TGTGCCAGCAGTTTAGAGGGACTAGCGGGGGGTCTGTCTTCGTACAATGAGCAGTTCTTC | CASSLEGLAGGLSSYNEQFF | TRBJ2-1 | 20 | TRBV12-3/TRBV12-4 | few | TRBD2
TGTGCCACCAGCGTTTTAGCGGGGACGCAAAATGAGCAGTTCTTC | CATSVLAGTQNEQFF | TRBJ2-1 | 15 | TRBV15 | few | TRBD2
TGTGCCAGCAGCTTAGGTGGGACCCTCTACGAGCAGTACTTC | CASSLGGTLYEQYF | TRBJ2-7 | 14 | TRBV7-9 | - | -
TGCAGTGCTAGAGATCAGGGGGGAGCAAGTGAAAAACTGTTTTTT | CSARDQGGASEKLFF | TRBJ1-4 | 15 | TRBV20-1 | once | TRBD1
TGTGCCAGCAGCTTAGTCTCGAACAGTGTTGAGCAGTTCTTC | CASSLVSNSVEQFF | TRBJ2-1 | 14 | TRBV7-2 | - | -